Listed below are T cell receptor beta chains from one sample, sequenced in a study of shared clonotypes between healthy human individuals. Sequencing used immunoSEQ multiplex PCR; TCRdb keeps in-frame clones, though not all of them. This sample has roughly 700,000 clones; less than 95% occur once, and the top ten carry more than 30%. Material for sequencing was memory CD8+ T cells from PBMCs. The source of these receptors is a man younger than 35 in good health. Some clones in this sample may be carry-over from other donors' samples. The CDR3 runs from the conserved cysteine through the conserved F or W. Fields, in order: D gene, J gene, V gene, clone size, CDR3 DNA, CDR3 protein. D genes are given only for firm matches. Size values are once, few and many counts, or a class for expanded clones, and some rows have none.

d_gene: -; j_gene: TRBJ2-1; v_gene: TRBV29-1; abundance: -; CDR3nt: TGCAGCGTTGCGGTTGGAGGTTTTTGGCAGTTCTTC; CDR3aa: CSVAVGGFWQFF
d_gene: -; j_gene: TRBJ2-1; v_gene: TRBV7-9; abundance: -; CDR3nt: TGTGCCAGCAGCTCCCGTTGGGGGGACTCCCTGGATGAACAGTTCTTC; CDR3aa: CASSSRWGDSLDEQFF
d_gene: -; j_gene: TRBJ2-3; v_gene: TRBV27; abundance: -; CDR3nt: TGTGCCAGCAGTTTAGGTCCGGGTACTGACACAGATACGCAGTATTTT; CDR3aa: CASSLGPGTDTDTQYF
d_gene: -; j_gene: TRBJ1-5; v_gene: TRBV19; abundance: -; CDR3nt: TGTGCCAGTAGTCGGGATGGGGACCTCAGTCAGCCCCAGCATTTT; CDR3aa: CASSRDGDLSQPQHF
d_gene: TRBD1; j_gene: TRBJ2-7; v_gene: TRBV2; abundance: -; CDR3nt: TGTGCCAGCAGGGGCGGGACAGGGTTAGAGTACGAGCAGTACTTC; CDR3aa: CASRGGTGLEYEQYF
d_gene: TRBD1; j_gene: TRBJ2-1; v_gene: TRBV27; abundance: -; CDR3nt: TGTGCCAGCAGTATACTTACCGGGACAGGGGTGACTGAGCAGTTCTTC; CDR3aa: CASSILTGTGVTEQFF
d_gene: TRBD2; j_gene: TRBJ2-7; v_gene: TRBV27; abundance: -; CDR3nt: TGTGCCAGCGCCCCCGGGACTAGCGCATACGAGCAGTACTTC; CDR3aa: CASAPGTSAYEQYF
d_gene: TRBD1; j_gene: TRBJ2-7; v_gene: TRBV2; abundance: -; CDR3nt: TGTGCCATCCCCGGGACAGGGTCGGCTCTAAGCTCCTACGAGCAGTACTTC; CDR3aa: CAIPGTGSALSSYEQYF
d_gene: -; j_gene: TRBJ2-2; v_gene: TRBV5-5; abundance: -; CDR3nt: TGTGCCAGCAGCTTGGTAGGGCGCAGGGGAACCGGGGAGCTGTTTTTT; CDR3aa: CASSLVGRRGTGELFF
d_gene: TRBD2; j_gene: TRBJ2-5; v_gene: TRBV25-1; abundance: -; CDR3nt: TGTGCCAGCAGGGAGACTAGCGGCCCTGGGAGGGCGGAGACCCAGTACTTC; CDR3aa: CASRETSGPGRAETQYF
d_gene: TRBD2; j_gene: TRBJ2-3; v_gene: TRBV7-8; abundance: -; CDR3nt: TGTGCCAGCAGGCTAAAAGGCCTAGCGGGAGGTATTTGGACAGATACGCAGTATTTT; CDR3aa: CASRLKGLAGGIWTDTQYF
d_gene: -; j_gene: TRBJ2-1; v_gene: TRBV7-9; abundance: -; CDR3nt: TGTGCCAGCAGCTTAACAGTAGCACGCCACGATGAGCAGTTCTTC; CDR3aa: CASSLTVARHDEQFF
d_gene: TRBD1; j_gene: TRBJ2-1; v_gene: TRBV2; abundance: many; CDR3nt: TGTGCCAGCAGGCCCCTGGACAGGGGGCGCTTGAATGAGCAGTTCTTC; CDR3aa: CASRPLDRGRLNEQFF
d_gene: -; j_gene: TRBJ2-2; v_gene: TRBV6-5; abundance: -; CDR3nt: TGTGCCAGCAGTTACTCGAAAGTGCCCGGGGAGCTGTTTTTT; CDR3aa: CASSYSKVPGELFF
d_gene: -; j_gene: TRBJ1-1; v_gene: TRBV4-2; abundance: -; CDR3nt: TGTGCCAGCAGCCAAGCCCCCATGGGCTTGAACACTGAAGCTTTCTTT; CDR3aa: CASSQAPMGLNTEAFF
d_gene: TRBD2; j_gene: TRBJ2-7; v_gene: TRBV19; abundance: -; CDR3nt: TGTGCCAGTAGTATAGTAATGGGGTCTAGCGGCGAGCAGTACTTC; CDR3aa: CASSIVMGSSGEQYF
d_gene: -; j_gene: TRBJ1-2; v_gene: TRBV7-9; abundance: -; CDR3nt: TGTGCCAGCACCTTAACGGGAGGACAGAAAAACTATGGCTACACCTTC; CDR3aa: CASTLTGGQKNYGYTF